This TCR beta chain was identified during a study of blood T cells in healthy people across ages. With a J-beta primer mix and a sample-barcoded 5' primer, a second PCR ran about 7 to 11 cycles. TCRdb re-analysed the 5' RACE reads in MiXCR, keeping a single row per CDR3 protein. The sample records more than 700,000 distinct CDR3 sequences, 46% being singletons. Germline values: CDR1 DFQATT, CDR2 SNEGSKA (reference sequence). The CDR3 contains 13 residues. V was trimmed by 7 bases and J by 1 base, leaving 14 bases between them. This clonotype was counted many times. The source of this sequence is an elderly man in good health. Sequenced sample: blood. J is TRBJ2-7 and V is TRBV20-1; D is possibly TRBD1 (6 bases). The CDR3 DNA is TGCAGTGTTACACAGGGTATTTCCTACGAGCAGTACTTC. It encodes CSVTQGISYEQYF.